Listed here are 21 T cell receptor beta chains from one sample, sequenced in a study of a mutant IDH1 vaccine in newly diagnosed glioma. What these receptors recognize is not known. Profiling relied on immunoSEQ multiplex PCR, and the TCRdb table lists in-frame clones only, not all of them. The sample records around 120,000 clones, around 80% being singletons. Time point of the sample: week 11, during vaccination. Vaccination comprised doses that each held 300 ug of mutant IDH1 20-mer peptide, plus topical imiquimod. Sample: PBMCs, taken from a glioma patient whose treatment included an IDH1 peptide vaccine. The receptors originated from a man between 40 and 49 years old with glioma.

The rearrangement links TRBV23-1 to TRBJ2-2; D might be TRBD1 (6 bases). TRBV23-1 is recorded as an ORF, its role being uncertain. Trimming stripped 6 bases from V and 4 bases from J, with 15 bases between. The CDR3 covers 15 residues. The CDR3, as DNA: TGCGCCAGCAGACCCCCACAGGGTAGCACCGGGGAGCTGTTTTTT. Its protein product is CASRPPQGSTGELFF.

This chain joins TRBV29-1 and TRBJ1-5; no clear D. The CDR3 loop spans 13 amino acids. CDR1 and CDR2 from the germline V gene are SQVTM and ANQGSEA. Trimming shortened V by 4 bases and J by 5 bases, and 12 bases separated the two germline ends. CDR3 protein: CSVALGSDQPQHF. In DNA form, the CDR3 reads TGCAGCGTTGCTCTGGGCTCGGATCAGCCCCAGCATTTT.

The chain links TRBV7-2 to TRBJ1-1; the D is unclear. The V end was cut by 5 bases, the J end by 5 bases, with 9 bases between. CDR3 length: 12 amino acids. Germline loops: CDR1 SGHTA, CDR2 FQGNSA. CDR3 in amino acids: CASSPVGTEAFF. In DNA form, the CDR3 reads TGTGCCAGCAGCCCCGTGGGGACTGAAGCTTTCTTT.

The CDR3 nucleotides read TGCAGCGTTCGGGGGGATGACTATGGCTACACCTTC. The encoded protein is CSVRGDDYGYTF. This sequence joins TRBV29-1 and TRBJ1-2; a weak D match, TRBD1 (5 bases). CDR1 is SQVTM and CDR2 is ANQGSEA in the germline V gene. Trimming stripped 5 bases from V and 3 bases from J, with 10 bases between. The CDR3 runs to 12 residues.

This chain joins TRBV5-8 and TRBJ1-1; 10 positions agree with TRBD1. The CDR3 sequence is 15 residues long. CDR1 and CDR2 from the germline V gene are SGHTS and YDEGEE. V gave up 3 bases and J gave up 6 bases; unmatched junction bases: 8. In DNA form, the CDR3 reads TGTGCCAGCAGCTGGGGTCGACAGGGGGCCTCTGAAGCTTTCTTT. Its protein is CASSWGRQGASEAFF.

V gene TRBV6-5 combines with J gene TRBJ2-7; a possible D gene is TRBD2 (6 bases). Germline CDR1 and CDR2: MNHEY and SVGAGI. V was pared by 5 bases and J by 2 bases, with 10 bases between. The length of the CDR3 is 13 residues. CDR3 nucleotides: TGTGCCAGCAGTGTCGGGGGAACCTACGAGCAGTACTTC. Translating gives CASSVGGTYEQYF.

This clone came up a few times. The chain links TRBV27 to TRBJ1-5, with D uncertain. CDR3 length: 16 amino acids. V dropped 6 bases and J dropped 4 bases, with 19 bases sitting between them. From germline, CDR1 is MNHEY and CDR2 SMNVEV (reference sequence). The CDR3 bases are TGTGCCAGCAGCTCAAGGGCACAAACGCAGAATCAGCCCCAGCATTTT. Amino acid sequence: CASSSRAQTQNQPQHF.

This clone was counted many times. The V gene is TRBV7-2, the J gene TRBJ1-6, with 9 bases matching TRBD1. The V gene's germline CDR1 is SGHTA and CDR2 FQGNSA. The CDR3 extends over 16 amino acids. Germline trimming cut 4 bases from V and 5 bases from J; bases unmatched to any gene: 6. The CDR3 nucleotides are TGTGCCAGCAGCTCGGCCGGGACAGGGAATAATTCACCCCTCCACTTT. Amino acid sequence: CASSSAGTGNNSPLHF. Complete variable domain (other parts from reference TRBV7-2 and TRBJ1-6): GAGVSQSPSNKVTEKGKDVELRCDPISGHTALYWYRQSLGQGLEFLIYFQGNSAPDKSGLPSDRFSAERTGGSVSTLTIQRTQQEDSAVYLCASSSAGTGNNSPLHFGNGTRLTVT.

The chain has TRBV20-1 and TRBJ2-7; no clear D. CDR1 is DFQATT and CDR2 is SNEGSKA in the germline V gene (reference sequence). The V end was cut by 5 bases, the J end by 2 bases, with 7 bases between. There are 11 residues in the CDR3. This chain's CDR3 is CSAPKTYEQYF. DNA of the CDR3: TGCAGTGCTCCCAAGACCTACGAGCAGTACTTC.

This clone has only a few counts. This chain connects TRBV6-1 to TRBJ1-5; D is undetermined. Germline V gene data show CDR1 as MNHNS and CDR2 as SASEGT. Trimming pared 4 bases from V and 3 bases from J, leaving 10 bases between. The CDR3 length is 14 residues. The CDR3, as DNA: TGTGCCAGCAGTGTCCAGAGGAACAATCAGCCCCAGCATTTT. It translates to CASSVQRNNQPQHF.

The chain combines TRBV5-1 with TRBJ2-3; no clear D gene. The CDR3 has 12 amino acids. V was cut by 3 bases and J by 3 bases, with 5 bases left in between. CDR1 SGHRS and CDR2 YFSETQ come from the germline V gene. The CDR3 DNA reads as TGCGCCAGCAGCTGGCAAACAGATACGCAGTATTTT. Translated, it gives CASSWQTDTQYF. Variable domain in full (rest from reference TRBV5-1 and TRBJ2-3): KAGVTQTPRYLIKTRGQQVTLSCSPISGHRSVSWYQQTPGQGLQFLFEYFSETQRNKGNFPGRFSGRQFSNSRSEMNVSTLELGDSALYLCASSWQTDTQYFGPGTRLTVL.

The V call is TRBV7-2, the J call TRBJ1-5, with D possibly being TRBD1 (5 bases). Germline CDR1 and CDR2: SGHTA and FQGNSA. The CDR3 consists of 16 residues. V gave up 4 bases and J gave up 0 bases, with 13 bases separating them. This CDR3 is CASSWAGPYSNQPQHF. CDR3 in DNA: TGTGCCAGCAGCTGGGCGGGACCTTATAGCAATCAGCCCCAGCATTTT.

V and J are TRBV2 and TRBJ2-3, with 11 bases that match TRBD1. The germline CDR1 and CDR2 sequences are SNHLY and FYNNEI. V lost 7 bases, J lost 7 bases, and 7 bases stayed unmatched. The CDR3 has 14 amino acids. The CDR3 DNA is TGTGCCAGCAAAAGGGACAGGGGGGTGAATACGCAGTATTTT. This translates into CASKRDRGVNTQYF. The variable domain in full, with the rest retrieved from reference TRBV2 and TRBJ2-3, is EPEVTQTPSHQVTQMGQEVILRCVPISNHLYFYWYRQILGQKVEFLVSFYNNEISEKSEIFDDQFSVERPDGSNFTLKIRSTKLEDSAMYFCASKRDRGVNTQYFGPGTRLTVL.

V and J are TRBV6-1 and TRBJ2-1; 8 nucleotides align to TRBD1. Losses at the gene ends were 4 bases for V and 5 bases for J; bases not matched to a gene: 10. There are 16 residues in the CDR3. The germline V gene has CDR1 MNHNS and CDR2 SASEGT. CDR3 loop: CASSGAGGPLNNEQFF. CDR3 bases: TGTGCCAGCAGTGGGGCAGGGGGCCCCCTAAACAATGAGCAGTTCTTC.

The V and J genes are TRBV29-1 and TRBJ2-3; D ambiguous. CDR3 length: 13 amino acids. Germline V lookup: CDR1 SQVTM, CDR2 ANQGSEA. The V and J ends lost 6 bases and 0 bases respectively, with 10 bases between them. The CDR3, as DNA: TGCAGCGTGGACGGTGAGAGCACAGATACGCAGTATTTT. Translated: CSVDGESTDTQYF.

This clone was observed once. This chain connects TRBV28 to TRBJ1-6, with 11 bases identical to TRBD1. Germline CDR1 reads MDHEN; CDR2 reads SYDVKM. V lost 5 bases to trimming and J lost 9 bases; unmatched junction nucleotides: 6. The CDR3 has 15 amino acids. The CDR3 is CASSPEDRGLSPLHF. The CDR3 DNA follows: TGTGCCAGCAGTCCCGAGGACAGGGGGCTTTCACCCCTCCACTTT.

The CDR3 coding sequence is TGTGCCAGCTCACAGATTCCCCCCGGGCCCCTCTACGAGCAGTACTTC. Translated: CASSQIPPGPLYEQYF. The V and J genes are TRBV18 and TRBJ2-7, with D uncertain. V gave up 4 bases and J gave up 3 bases, with 19 bases separating them. CDR3 length: 16 residues. CDR1 and CDR2 (germline): KGHSH, LQKENI.

The chain uses TRBV19 and TRBJ2-4; TRBD1 is a possible D gene (5 bases). V lost 0 bases and J lost 6, with 6 bases in between. The length of the CDR3 is 13 residues. In germline, CDR1 is LNHDA, CDR2 SQIVND (reference sequence). The CDR3 is CASSIDRANIQYF. The CDR3 DNA follows: TGTGCCAGTAGTATAGACAGGGCAAACATTCAGTACTTC.

The chain combines TRBV29-1 with TRBJ2-7; D not certain. Per the germline V gene, CDR1 is SQVTM and CDR2 is ANQGSEA. The CDR3 loop spans 12 amino acids. The V and J ends lost 0 bases and 5 bases respectively, with 8 bases between them. The CDR3 bases are TGCAGCGTTGAAGAGGGCATCCACGAGCAGTACTTC. Encoded protein: CSVEEGIHEQYF.

This clone has only one observation. The chain couples TRBV2 to TRBJ2-3, with D unresolved. V lost 4 bases and J lost 1, with 6 bases in between. The CDR3 runs to 13 residues. Germline V gives CDR1 SNHLY, CDR2 FYNNEI. CDR3 DNA sequence: TGTGCCAGCAGTGGGGAAGGCACAGATACGCAGTATTTT. The encoded protein is CASSGEGTDTQYF.

The rearrangement uses TRBV6-1 and TRBJ1-3, with D hard to call. The germline V gene has CDR1 MNHNS and CDR2 SASEGT. Trimming stripped 2 bases from V and 3 bases from J, with 8 bases between. CDR3 size: 14 residues. The CDR3 nucleotides are TGTGCCAGCAGTGAAACCCTTGGTGGAAACACCATATATTTT. This translates into CASSETLGGNTIYF.